This T cell receptor (beta chain) appears in the sequencing data of a study of blood T cell repertoires in COVID-19. Turning to the study itself: Acute and convalescent COVID-19 specimens originated in the United States, Italy and Spain. Sources were T cells, B-cell-depleted T cells, or PBMCs; the material itself was cDNA or gDNA.

CDR1 ENHRY and CDR2 SYGVKD come from the germline V gene. V dropped 5 bases and J dropped 1 base, with 11 bases sitting between them. This CDR3 is built from 14 residues. Original processing notes: For nucleated cells, counts were estimated from reference gene primer amplification. Sequenced by immunoSEQ multiplex PCR; TCRdb stores in-frame clones only, minus some. That table gives V, J and clone size, and the DNA gave D and trimming. Found here are some 250,000 clones, 81% of them singletons; the top ten hold just under 3%. Sequencing was performed on peripheral blood. The rearrangement links TRBV10-3 to TRBJ1-1; TRBD1 is a possible D gene (6 bases). The TCR comes from a woman aged 60-70 years with active or convalescent COVID-19. The DNA for the CDR3 is TGTGCCATCAGTCCTATACAGGGGAACACTGAAGCTTTCTTT. Amino acid sequence: CAISPIQGNTEAFF.